Below, 12 T cell receptor beta chains from the same sample are listed, as sequenced in a study of cytomegalovirus exposure and HLA in healthy donors. PCR was performed using 60 Vbeta and 13 Jbeta primers. Data came from immunoSEQ multiplex PCR; TCRdb stores just in-frame clones and leaves some out. This sample has more than 200,000 clones, with 60% to 85% found just once. Sequences were obtained from PBMCs. The receptors come from a man aged 40-49 years in good health and CMV-seronegative.

This clone was detected a few times. The chain has TRBV19 and TRBJ1-2; 10 positions agree with TRBD1. J was trimmed by 6 bases and V by 5 bases; bases with no gene match: 9. CDR3 size: 15 residues. The germline V gene has CDR1 LNHDA and CDR2 SQIVND (reference sequence). CDR3 residues: CASSPGQGGIDGYTF. The CDR3 DNA sequence: TGTGCCAGTAGTCCCGGACAGGGGGGGATCGATGGCTACACCTTC.

This sequence joins TRBV4-3 and TRBJ2-1; 10 nucleotides agree with TRBD1. Germline V gene sequence: CDR1 LGHNA, CDR2 YSLEER. The CDR3 totals 17 residues. V lost 2 bases, J lost 6 bases, and 10 bases stayed unmatched. The CDR3 sequence is CASSQYPGQGDVNEQFF. The CDR3 nucleotides are TGCGCCAGCAGCCAATATCCAGGACAGGGGGATGTCAATGAGCAGTTCTTC.

The chain carries TRBV7-2 and TRBJ1-2; TRBD1 agrees at 9 bases. This CDR3 spans 15 amino acids. J lost 3 bases, V lost 5 bases, and 7 bases had no gene match. Germline V CDR1 and CDR2: SGHTA, FQGNSA. The DNA of the CDR3 is TGTGCCAGCAGCGTCCACAGGGGGCTTGACTATGGCTACACCTTC. Translating gives CASSVHRGLDYGYTF.

This chain connects TRBV7-3 to TRBJ2-7, with 12 positions matching TRBD1. CDR3 length: 14 amino acids. The J segment lost 4 bases and the V segment lost 5 bases, leaving 3 bases of the junction unmatched. Germline CDR1 is SGHTA and CDR2 is FQGTGA. CDR3 sequence: CASSQGQGAYEQYF. DNA of the CDR3: TGTGCCAGCAGCCAGGGACAGGGGGCTTACGAGCAGTACTTC.

To note about this clone: Other DNA sequences in the same sample also yield this CDR3. The rearrangement links TRBV6-5 to TRBJ2-3; possibly TRBD2 for D (6 bases). The CDR3 consists of 14 residues. Trimming removed 2 bases at V and 3 bases at J, with 9 bases between. Germline V lookup: CDR1 MNHEY, CDR2 SVGAGI. CDR3 residues: CASSYVTSTDTQYF. CDR3 nucleotides: TGTGCCAGCAGTTACGTGACTAGTACAGATACGCAGTATTTT.

The V call is TRBV5-1, the J call TRBJ2-3; 8 nucleotides agree with TRBD2. CDR1 is SGHRS and CDR2 is YFSETQ in the germline V gene. The CDR3 covers 16 residues. J lost 0 bases, V lost 2 bases, and 5 bases had no gene match. This chain's CDR3 is CASSFTGRGSTDTQYF. DNA of the CDR3: TGCGCCAGCAGCTTTACCGGGAGGGGCAGCACAGATACGCAGTATTTT.

The rearrangement uses TRBV6-6 and TRBJ2-1; tentatively, D is TRBD1 (7 bases). V shed 6 bases and J shed 4 bases, with 19 bases lying between them. CDR1 is MNHNY, CDR2 SVGAGI, per germline (reference sequence). The CDR3 runs to 16 residues. CDR3 DNA sequence: TGTGCCAGCAGACGACAGGGACTTTCACTTTACAATGAGCAGTTCTTC. Translating it yields CASRRQGLSLYNEQFF.

The CDR3 sequence is CASSATPARTGELFF. CDR3 DNA: TGTGCCAGCTCAGCGACCCCAGCGCGGACCGGGGAGCTGTTTTTT. The chain carries TRBV18 and TRBJ2-2; D remains unclear. Germline loops: CDR1 KGHSH, CDR2 LQKENI. This CDR3 is 15 amino acids long. The V end was cut by 5 bases, the J end by 5 bases, with 15 bases between.

The chain has TRBV6-6 and TRBJ2-3, with a weak D call TRBD2 (5 bases). V gave up 2 bases and J gave up 6 bases, with 12 bases separating them. The germline V gene encodes CDR1 MNHNY and CDR2 SVGAGI (reference sequence). The CDR3 has 14 residues. CDR3 sequence (DNA): TGTGCCAGCAGTTACGAGGTAGCGTGGGATACGCAGTATTTT. This codes for CASSYEVAWDTQYF.

The count of this clone is one. V usage is TRBV11-2 and J usage is TRBJ2-7; D gene unclear. V was shortened by 2 bases and J by 4 bases, with 6 bases between the two germline ends. The germline V gene has CDR1 SGHAT and CDR2 FQNNGV. The CDR3 contains 12 residues. In DNA, the CDR3 is TGTGCCAGCAGCTTAAATCGGTACGAGCAGTACTTC. Amino acids: CASSLNRYEQYF.

J is TRBJ2-1 and V is TRBV27; D not certain. Trimming cost V 2 bases and J 0 bases, with 11 bases left between them. Germline CDR1 reads MNHEY; CDR2 reads SMNVEV (reference sequence). This CDR3 spans 16 amino acids. The CDR3 reads CASSLEATSSYNEQFF. In DNA form, the CDR3 reads TGTGCCAGCAGTTTAGAAGCGACCAGCTCCTACAATGAGCAGTTCTTC.

The CDR3 region has the DNA TGTGCCAGCCATTTATTCGGACAGGGTGAGCAGCCCCAGCATTTT. Protein: CASHLFGQGEQPQHF. This rearrangement joins TRBV19 to TRBJ1-5, with TRBD1 identical over 8 bases. The CDR3 has 15 residues. The germline V gene has CDR1 LNHDA and CDR2 SQIVND (reference sequence). V dropped 9 bases and J dropped 7; count of bases not matched to a gene: 14. Using reference TRBV19 and TRBJ1-5 for the parts outside the CDR3, the full variable domain is DGGITQSPKYLFRKEGQNVTLSCEQNLNHDAMYWYRQDPGQGLRLIYYSQIVNDFQKGDIAEGYSVSREKKESFPLTVTSAQKNPTAFYLCASHLFGQGEQPQHFGDGTRLSIL.